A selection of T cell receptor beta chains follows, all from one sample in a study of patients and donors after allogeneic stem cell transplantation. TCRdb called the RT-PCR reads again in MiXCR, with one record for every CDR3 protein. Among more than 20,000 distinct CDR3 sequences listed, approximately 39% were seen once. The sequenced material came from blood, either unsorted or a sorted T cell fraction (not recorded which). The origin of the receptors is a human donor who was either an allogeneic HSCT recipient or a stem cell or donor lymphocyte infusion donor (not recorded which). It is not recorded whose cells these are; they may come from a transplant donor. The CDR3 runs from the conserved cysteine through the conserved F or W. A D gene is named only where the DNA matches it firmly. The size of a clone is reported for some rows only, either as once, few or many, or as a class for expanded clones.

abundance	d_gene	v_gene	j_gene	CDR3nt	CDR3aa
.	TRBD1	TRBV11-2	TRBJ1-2	TGTGCCAGCAGCTTTGACAGGGAGATCTATGGCTACACCTTC	CASSFDREIYGYTF
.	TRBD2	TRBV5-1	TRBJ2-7	TGCGCCAGCAGCACGGGGACTAGCGGGATGAGCGGGCAGTACTTC	CASSTGTSGMSGQYF
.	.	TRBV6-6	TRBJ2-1	TGTGCCAGCAGTTACTCGATTCCGGGAATTGAGCAGTTCTTC	CASSYSIPGIEQFF
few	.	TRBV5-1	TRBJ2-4	TGCGCCAGCACCGATAGTGGGGTGTCGAACATTCAGTACTTC	CASTDSGVSNIQYF
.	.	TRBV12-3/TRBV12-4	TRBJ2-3	TGTGCCAGCAGTCCTATTAGACAGGACCCCTTTTTGGGCACAGATACGCAGTATTTT	CASSPIRQDPFLGTDTQYF
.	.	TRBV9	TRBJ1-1	TGTGCCAGCAGCGTAGATGGGAACACTGAAGCTTTCTTT	CASSVDGNTEAFF
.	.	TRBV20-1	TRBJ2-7	TGCAGTGCTAGAGGGGTAGCGCCAACCTACGAGCAGTACTTC	CSARGVAPTYEQYF
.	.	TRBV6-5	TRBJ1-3	TGTGCCAGCAGTTACTCTGGCTCTGGAAACACCATATATTTT	CASSYSGSGNTIYF
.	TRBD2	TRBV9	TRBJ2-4	TGTGCCAGCAGCCCTTTCGCGGGGGGCTCCCTCATTCAGTACTTC	CASSPFAGGSLIQYF
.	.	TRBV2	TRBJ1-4	TGTGCCAGCAGCTCCGGCGGGATGTGGCGGAATGAAAAACTGTTTTTT	CASSSGGMWRNEKLFF
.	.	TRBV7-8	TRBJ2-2	TGTGCCAGCAGCCGCCACCGACAGGCTAACACCGGGGAGCTGTTTTTT	CASSRHRQANTGELFF
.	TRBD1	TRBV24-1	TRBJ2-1	TGTGCCACCAGTGGGGACAGGGGAGCCTACAATGAGCAGTTCTTC	CATSGDRGAYNEQFF
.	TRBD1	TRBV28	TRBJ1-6	TGTGCCAGCAGGGGACAGGGGATAAATAATTCACCCCTCCACTTT	CASRGQGINNSPLHF
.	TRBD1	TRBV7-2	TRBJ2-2	TGTGCCAGCAGCTTGCTCGGGACAGGGGGCGGGACCGGGGAGCTGTTTTTT	CASSLLGTGGGTGELFF
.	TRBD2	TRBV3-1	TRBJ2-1	TGTGCCAGCAGCCAAGGACTAGCGAACGAGCAGTTCTTC	CASSQGLANEQFF
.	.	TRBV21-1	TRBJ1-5	TGTGCCAGCAGCGCCTCTTACATGGGCGAGCCCCAGCATTTT	CASSASYMGEPQHF
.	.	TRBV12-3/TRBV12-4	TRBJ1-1	TGTGCCAGCAGTCTAACTCTACCGGGACTCAAGAACACTGAAGCTTTCTTT	CASSLTLPGLKNTEAFF
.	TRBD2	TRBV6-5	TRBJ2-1	TGTGCCAGCAGTCCCCGAGTAGCGGGAGCACGTGAGCAGTTCTTC	CASSPRVAGAREQFF
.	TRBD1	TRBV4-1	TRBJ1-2	TGCGCCAGCAGCCAAGACGGGGCACAGGGGCGTTATGGCTACACCTTC	CASSQDGAQGRYGYTF
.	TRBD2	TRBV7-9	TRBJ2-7	TGTGCCAGCAGCATAGGGACTAGGCGAACGTACGAGCAGTACTTC	CASSIGTRRTYEQYF
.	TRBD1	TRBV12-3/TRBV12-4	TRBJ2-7	TGTGCCAGCAGGATTAGAGGGGGCGGCTCTTACGAGCAGTACTTC	CASRIRGGGSYEQYF
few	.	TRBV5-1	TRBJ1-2	TGCGCCAGCAGCTTGGATTTATCTGGGCAGGCGGAGCATGGCTACACCTTC	CASSLDLSGQAEHGYTF
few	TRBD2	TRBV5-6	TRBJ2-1	TGTGCCAGCAGCTTGGTGGCTAGCGGGCCTTCCTCCTACAATGAGCAGTTCTTC	CASSLVASGPSSYNEQFF
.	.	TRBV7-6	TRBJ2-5	TGTGCCAGCAGCTTTATCGTGAGGAGCCTGTACCAAGAGACCCAGTACTTC	CASSFIVRSLYQETQYF
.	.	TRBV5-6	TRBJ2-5	TGTGCCAGCAGCATTCTACTGACGAACCAAGAGACCCAGTACTTC	CASSILLTNQETQYF
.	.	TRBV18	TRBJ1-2	TGTGCCAGCTCACCAGCACAGAACTATGGCTACACCTTC	CASSPAQNYGYTF
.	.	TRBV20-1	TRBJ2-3	TGCAGTGCTAGTAGAGGGGTCGAGACGCAGTATTTT	CSASRGVETQYF
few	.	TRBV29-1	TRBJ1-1	TGCAGCGTTGAAGATTGGCCCGGAGGGGGGGGTGAAGCTTTCTTT	CSVEDWPGGGGEAFF